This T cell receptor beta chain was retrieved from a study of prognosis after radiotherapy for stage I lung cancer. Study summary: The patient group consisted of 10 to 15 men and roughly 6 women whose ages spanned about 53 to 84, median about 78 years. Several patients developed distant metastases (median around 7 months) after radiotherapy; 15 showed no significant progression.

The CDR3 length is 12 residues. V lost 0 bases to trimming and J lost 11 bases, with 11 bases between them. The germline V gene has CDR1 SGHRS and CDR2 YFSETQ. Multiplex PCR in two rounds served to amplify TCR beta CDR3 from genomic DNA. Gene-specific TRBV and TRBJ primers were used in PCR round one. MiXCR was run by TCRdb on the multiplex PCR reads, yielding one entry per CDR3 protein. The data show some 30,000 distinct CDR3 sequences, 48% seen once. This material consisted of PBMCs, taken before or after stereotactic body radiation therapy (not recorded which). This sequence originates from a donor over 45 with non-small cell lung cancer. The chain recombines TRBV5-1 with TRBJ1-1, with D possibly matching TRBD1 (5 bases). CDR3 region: CASSLEGVDAFF. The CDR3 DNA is TGCGCCAGCAGCTTGGAAGGGGTTGATGCTTTCTTT.